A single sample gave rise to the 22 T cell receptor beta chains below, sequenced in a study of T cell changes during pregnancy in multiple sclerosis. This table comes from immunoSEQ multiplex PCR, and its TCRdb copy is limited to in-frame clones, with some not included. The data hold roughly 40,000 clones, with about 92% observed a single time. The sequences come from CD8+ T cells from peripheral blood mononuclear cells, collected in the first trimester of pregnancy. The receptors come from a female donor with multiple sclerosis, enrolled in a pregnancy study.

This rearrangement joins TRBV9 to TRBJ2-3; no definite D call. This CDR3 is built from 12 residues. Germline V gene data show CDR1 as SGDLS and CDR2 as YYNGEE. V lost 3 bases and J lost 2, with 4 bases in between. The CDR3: CASSGLTDTQYF. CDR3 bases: TGTGCCAGCAGCGGACTCACAGATACGCAGTATTTT.

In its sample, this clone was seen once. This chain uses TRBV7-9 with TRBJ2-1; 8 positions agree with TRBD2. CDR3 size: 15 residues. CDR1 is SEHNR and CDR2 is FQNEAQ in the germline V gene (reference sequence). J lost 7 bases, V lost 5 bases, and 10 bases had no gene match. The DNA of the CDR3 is TGTGCCAGCAGCCCCCCGGGGGGGTCAAGGAATGAGCAGTTCTTC. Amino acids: CASSPPGGSRNEQFF.

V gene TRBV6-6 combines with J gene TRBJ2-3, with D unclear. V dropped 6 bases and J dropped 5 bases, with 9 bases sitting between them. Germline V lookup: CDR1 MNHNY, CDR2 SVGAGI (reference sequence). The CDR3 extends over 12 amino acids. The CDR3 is CASSRDLDTQYF. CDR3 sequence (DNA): TGTGCCAGCAGCCGAGACTTAGATACGCAGTATTTT.

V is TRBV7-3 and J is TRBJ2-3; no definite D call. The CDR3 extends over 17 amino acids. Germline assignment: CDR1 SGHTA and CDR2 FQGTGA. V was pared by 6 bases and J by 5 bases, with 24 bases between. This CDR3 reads CASSNLALDRQGDTQYF. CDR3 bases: TGTGCCAGCAGTAACCTCGCTCTAGACCGTCAAGGAGATACGCAGTATTTT.

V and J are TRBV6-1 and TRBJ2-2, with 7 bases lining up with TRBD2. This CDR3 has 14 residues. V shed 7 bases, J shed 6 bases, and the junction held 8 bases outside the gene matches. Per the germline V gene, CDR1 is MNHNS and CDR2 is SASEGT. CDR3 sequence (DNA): TGTGCCAGCACCGAGGGAGGGGAGGCCGGGGAGCTGTTTTTT. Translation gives CASTEGGEAGELFF.

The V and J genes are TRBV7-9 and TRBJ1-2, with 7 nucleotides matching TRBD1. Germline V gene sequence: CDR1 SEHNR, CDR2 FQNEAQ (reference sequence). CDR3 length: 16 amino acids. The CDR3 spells CAAEKDRLGGRGGYTF. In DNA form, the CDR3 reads TGTGCAGCCGAGAAGGACCGTCTAGGGGGCAGAGGGGGCTACACCTTC.

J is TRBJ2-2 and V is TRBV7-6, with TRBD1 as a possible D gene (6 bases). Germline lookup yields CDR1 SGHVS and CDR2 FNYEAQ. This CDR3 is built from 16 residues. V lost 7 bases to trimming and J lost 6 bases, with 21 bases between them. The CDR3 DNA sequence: TGTGCCAGCACGACGGGTGGGGGCCTCAGCGCCGGGGAGCTGTTTTTT. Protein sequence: CASTTGGGLSAGELFF.

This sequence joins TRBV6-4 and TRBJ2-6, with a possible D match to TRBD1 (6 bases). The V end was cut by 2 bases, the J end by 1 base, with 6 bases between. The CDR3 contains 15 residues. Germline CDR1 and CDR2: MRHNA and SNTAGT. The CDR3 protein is CASSDGQSGANVLTF. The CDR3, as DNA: TGTGCCAGCAGTGACGGACAGTCTGGGGCCAACGTCCTGACTTTC.

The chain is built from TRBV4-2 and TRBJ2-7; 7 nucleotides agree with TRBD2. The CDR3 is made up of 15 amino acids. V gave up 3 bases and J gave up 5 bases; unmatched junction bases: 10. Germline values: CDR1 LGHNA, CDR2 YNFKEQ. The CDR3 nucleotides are TGTGCCAGCAGCCAGGCTGGGAGGGCCCAGGACGAGCAGTACTTC. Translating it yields CASSQAGRAQDEQYF.

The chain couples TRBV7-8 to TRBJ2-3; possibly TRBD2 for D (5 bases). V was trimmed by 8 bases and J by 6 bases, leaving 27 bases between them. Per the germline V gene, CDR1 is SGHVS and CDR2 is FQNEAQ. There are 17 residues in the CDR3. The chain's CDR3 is CASQNIALGEAVDTQYF. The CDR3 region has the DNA TGTGCCAGCCAAAACATAGCCCTGGGAGAGGCAGTCGATACGCAGTATTTT.

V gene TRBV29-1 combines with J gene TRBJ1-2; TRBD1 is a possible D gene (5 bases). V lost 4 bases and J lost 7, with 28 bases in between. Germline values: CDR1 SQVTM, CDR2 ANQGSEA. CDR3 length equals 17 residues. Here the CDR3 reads CSVVPDRATEAYSGYTF. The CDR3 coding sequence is TGCAGCGTTGTACCAGACCGAGCGACAGAAGCTTATAGTGGCTACACCTTC.

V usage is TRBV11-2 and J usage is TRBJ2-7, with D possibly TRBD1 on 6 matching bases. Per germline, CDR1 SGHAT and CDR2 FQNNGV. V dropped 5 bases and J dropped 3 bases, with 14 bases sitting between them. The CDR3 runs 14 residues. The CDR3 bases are TGTGCCAGCAGCCGCCGGGACACCTACTACGAGCAGTACTTC. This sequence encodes CASSRRDTYYEQYF.

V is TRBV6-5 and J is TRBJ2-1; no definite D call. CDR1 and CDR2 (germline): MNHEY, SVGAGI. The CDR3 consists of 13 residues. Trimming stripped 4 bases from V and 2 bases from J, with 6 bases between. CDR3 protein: CASSSSAYNEQFF. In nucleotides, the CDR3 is TGTGCCAGCAGTTCATCAGCCTACAATGAGCAGTTCTTC.

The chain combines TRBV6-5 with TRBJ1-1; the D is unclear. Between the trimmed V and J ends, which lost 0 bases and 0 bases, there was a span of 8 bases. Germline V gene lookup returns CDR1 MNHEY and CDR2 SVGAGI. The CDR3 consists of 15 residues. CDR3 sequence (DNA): TGTGCCAGCAGTTACTCGAGCGAGATGAACACTGAAGCTTTCTTT. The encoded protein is CASSYSSEMNTEAFF.

The CDR3 is CSADGTADTQYF. The CDR3, as DNA: TGCAGCGCTGATGGTACGGCAGATACGCAGTATTTT. The chain is built from TRBV29-1 and TRBJ2-3; no definite D call. Trimming cost V 7 bases and J 4 bases, with 12 bases left between them. CDR3 length equals 12 residues. The germline CDR1 and CDR2 sequences are SQVTM and ANQGSEA.

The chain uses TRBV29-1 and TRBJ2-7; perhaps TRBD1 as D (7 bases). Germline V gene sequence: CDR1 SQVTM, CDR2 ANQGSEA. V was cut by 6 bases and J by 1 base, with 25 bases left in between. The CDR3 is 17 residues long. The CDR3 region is CSVEHAGFRQGSYEQYF. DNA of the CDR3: TGCAGCGTCGAACATGCGGGGTTCAGACAGGGTTCCTACGAGCAGTACTTC.

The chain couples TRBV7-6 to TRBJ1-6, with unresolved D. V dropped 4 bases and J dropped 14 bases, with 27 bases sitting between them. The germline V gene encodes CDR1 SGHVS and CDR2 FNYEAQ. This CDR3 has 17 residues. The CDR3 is CASSSSPRGKVGVALHF. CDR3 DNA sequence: TGTGCCAGCAGCTCTAGCCCCCGAGGGAAGGTCGGCGTAGCCCTCCACTTT.

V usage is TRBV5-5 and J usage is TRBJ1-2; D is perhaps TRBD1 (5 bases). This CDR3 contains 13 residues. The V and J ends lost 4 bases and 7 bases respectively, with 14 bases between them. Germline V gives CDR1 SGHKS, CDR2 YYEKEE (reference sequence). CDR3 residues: CASSRQPPLGYTF. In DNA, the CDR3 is TGTGCCAGCAGCCGACAGCCTCCTCTTGGCTACACCTTC.

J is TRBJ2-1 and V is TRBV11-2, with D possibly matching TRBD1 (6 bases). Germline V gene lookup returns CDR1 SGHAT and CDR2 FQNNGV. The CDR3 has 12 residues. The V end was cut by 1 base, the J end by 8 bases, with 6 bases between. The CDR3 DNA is TGTGCCAGCAGCTTAGGGACAGATGAGCAGTTCTTC. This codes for CASSLGTDEQFF.

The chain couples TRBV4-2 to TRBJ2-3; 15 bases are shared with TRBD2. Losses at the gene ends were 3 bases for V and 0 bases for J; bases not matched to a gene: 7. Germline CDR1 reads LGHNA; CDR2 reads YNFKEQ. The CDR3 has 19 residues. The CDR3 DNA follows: TGTGCCAGCAGCCATCCGGGACTAGCGGGGGGCTCTAGCACAGATACGCAGTATTTT. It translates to CASSHPGLAGGSSTDTQYF.

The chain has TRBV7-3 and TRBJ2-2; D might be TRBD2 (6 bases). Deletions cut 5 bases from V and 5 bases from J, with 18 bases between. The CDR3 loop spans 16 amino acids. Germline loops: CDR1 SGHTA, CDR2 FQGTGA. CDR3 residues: CASSEEARGGTGELFF. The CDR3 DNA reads TGTGCCAGCAGCGAAGAGGCCAGAGGAGGGACCGGGGAGCTGTTTTTT.

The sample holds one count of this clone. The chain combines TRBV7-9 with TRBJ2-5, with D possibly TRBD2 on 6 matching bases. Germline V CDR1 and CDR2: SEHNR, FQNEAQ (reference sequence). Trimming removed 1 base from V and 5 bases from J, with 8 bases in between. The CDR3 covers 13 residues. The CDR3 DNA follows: TGTGCCAGCAGCTTAGGGGGGGAGGAGACCCAGTACTTC. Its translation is CASSLGGEETQYF. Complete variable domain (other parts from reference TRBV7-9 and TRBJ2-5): DTGVSQNPRHKITKRGQNVTFRCDPISEHNRLYWYRQTLGQGPEFLTYFQNEAQLEKSRLLSDRFSAERPKGSFSTLEIQRTEQGDSAMYLCASSLGGEETQYFGPGTRLLVL.